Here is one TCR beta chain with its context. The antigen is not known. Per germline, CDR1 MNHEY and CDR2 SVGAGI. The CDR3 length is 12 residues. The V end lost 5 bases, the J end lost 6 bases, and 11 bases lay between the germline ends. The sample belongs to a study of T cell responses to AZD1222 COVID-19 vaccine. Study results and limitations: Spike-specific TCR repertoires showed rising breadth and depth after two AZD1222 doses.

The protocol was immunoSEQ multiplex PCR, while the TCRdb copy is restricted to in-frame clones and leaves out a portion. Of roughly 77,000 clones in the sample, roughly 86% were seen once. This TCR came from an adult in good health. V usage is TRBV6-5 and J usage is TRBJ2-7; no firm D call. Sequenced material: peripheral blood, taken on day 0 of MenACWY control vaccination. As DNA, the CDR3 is TGTGCCAGCAGTAGAGTAGGTGGCGAGCAGTACTTC. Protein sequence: CASSRVGGEQYF.